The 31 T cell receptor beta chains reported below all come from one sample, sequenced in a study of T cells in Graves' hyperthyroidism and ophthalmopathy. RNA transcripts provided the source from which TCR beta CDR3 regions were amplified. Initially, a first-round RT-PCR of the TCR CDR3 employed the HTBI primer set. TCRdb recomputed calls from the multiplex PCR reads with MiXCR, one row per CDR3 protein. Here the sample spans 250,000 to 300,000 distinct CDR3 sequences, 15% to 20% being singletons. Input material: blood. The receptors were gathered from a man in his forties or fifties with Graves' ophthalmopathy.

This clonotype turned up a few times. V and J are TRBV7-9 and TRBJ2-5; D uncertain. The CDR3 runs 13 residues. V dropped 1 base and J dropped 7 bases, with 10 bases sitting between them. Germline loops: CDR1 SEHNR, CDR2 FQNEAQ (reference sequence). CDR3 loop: CASSLGVSGTQYF. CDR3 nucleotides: TGTGCCAGCAGCTTAGGAGTGTCCGGGACCCAGTACTTC.

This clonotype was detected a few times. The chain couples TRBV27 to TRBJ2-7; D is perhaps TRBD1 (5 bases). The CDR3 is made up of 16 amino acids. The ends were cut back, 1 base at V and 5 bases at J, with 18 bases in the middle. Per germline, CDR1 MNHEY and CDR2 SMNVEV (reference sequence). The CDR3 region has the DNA TGTGCCAGCAGTTTATTTTCGACAGACCCCTGGGACGAGCAGTACTTC. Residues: CASSLFSTDPWDEQYF.

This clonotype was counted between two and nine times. The CDR3 region has the DNA TGCGCCAGCAGCTTGGTTCCCGGGGCTGGGGCCAACGTCCTGACTTTC. Amino acids: CASSLVPGAGANVLTF. The chain is built from TRBV5-1 and TRBJ2-6; tentatively, D is TRBD2 (5 bases). This CDR3 spans 16 amino acids. V lost 0 bases and J lost 2, with 9 bases in between. From germline, CDR1 is SGHRS and CDR2 YFSETQ.

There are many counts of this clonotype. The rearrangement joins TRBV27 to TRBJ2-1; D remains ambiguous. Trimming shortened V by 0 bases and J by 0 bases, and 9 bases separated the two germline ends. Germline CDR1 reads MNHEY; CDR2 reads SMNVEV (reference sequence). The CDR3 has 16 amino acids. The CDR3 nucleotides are TGTGCCAGCAGTTTATCCGGGTACAGCTCCTACAATGAGCAGTTCTTC. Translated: CASSLSGYSSYNEQFF.

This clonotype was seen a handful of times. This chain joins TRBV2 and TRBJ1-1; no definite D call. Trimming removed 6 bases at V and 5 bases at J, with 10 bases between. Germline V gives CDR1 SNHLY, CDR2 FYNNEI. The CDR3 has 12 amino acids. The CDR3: CASRNSGTEAFF. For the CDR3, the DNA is TGTGCCAGCAGAAACAGTGGTACTGAAGCTTTCTTT.

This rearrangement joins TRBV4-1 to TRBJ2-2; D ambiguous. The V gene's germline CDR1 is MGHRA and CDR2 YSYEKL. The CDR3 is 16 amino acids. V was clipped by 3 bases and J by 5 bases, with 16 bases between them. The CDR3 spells CASSHERASRTGELFF. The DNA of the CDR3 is TGCGCCAGCAGCCACGAAAGGGCTAGTAGGACCGGGGAGCTGTTTTTT.

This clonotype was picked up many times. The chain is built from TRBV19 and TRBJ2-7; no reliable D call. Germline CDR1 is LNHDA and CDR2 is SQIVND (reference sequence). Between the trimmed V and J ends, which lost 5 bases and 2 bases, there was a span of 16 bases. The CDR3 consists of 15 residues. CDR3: CASSPSSGRTYEQYF. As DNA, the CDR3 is TGTGCCAGTAGTCCCTCGTCCGGCCGCACCTACGAGCAGTACTTC.

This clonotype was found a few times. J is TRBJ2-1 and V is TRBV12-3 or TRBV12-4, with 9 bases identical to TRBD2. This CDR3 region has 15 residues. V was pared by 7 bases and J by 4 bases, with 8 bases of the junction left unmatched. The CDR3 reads CASIKPREGYNEQFF. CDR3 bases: TGTGCCAGCATAAAGCCGCGGGAGGGTTACAATGAGCAGTTCTTC.

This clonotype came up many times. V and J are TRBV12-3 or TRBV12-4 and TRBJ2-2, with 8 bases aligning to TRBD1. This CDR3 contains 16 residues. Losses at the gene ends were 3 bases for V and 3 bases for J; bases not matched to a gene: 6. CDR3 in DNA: TGTGCCAGCAGTTTTTTAAGGACAGGGTACACCGGGGAGCTGTTTTTT. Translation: CASSFLRTGYTGELFF.

CDR3 in amino acids: CASSDEGNTEAFF. DNA of the CDR3: TGTGCCAGCAGTGACGAAGGGAACACTGAAGCTTTCTTT. V and J are TRBV5-5 and TRBJ1-1; D is ambiguous. CDR3 size: 13 residues. CDR1 is SGHKS, CDR2 YYEKEE, per germline (reference sequence). The V end was cut by 5 bases, the J end by 1 base, with 9 bases between.

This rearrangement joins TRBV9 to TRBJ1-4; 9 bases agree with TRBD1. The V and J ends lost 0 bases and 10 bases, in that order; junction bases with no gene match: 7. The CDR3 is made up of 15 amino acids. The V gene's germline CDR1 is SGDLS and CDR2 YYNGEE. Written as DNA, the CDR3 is TGTGCCAGCAGCGTAGAAGGACAGGGGAACGGAAAACTGTTTTTT. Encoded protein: CASSVEGQGNGKLFF.

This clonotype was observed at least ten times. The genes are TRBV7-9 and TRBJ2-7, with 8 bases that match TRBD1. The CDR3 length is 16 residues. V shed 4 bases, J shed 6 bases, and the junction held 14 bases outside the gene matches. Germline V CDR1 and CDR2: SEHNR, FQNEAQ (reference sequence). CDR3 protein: CASSSVSGQATGEQYF. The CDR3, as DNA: TGTGCCAGCAGCTCCGTGTCGGGACAGGCGACGGGCGAGCAGTACTTC.

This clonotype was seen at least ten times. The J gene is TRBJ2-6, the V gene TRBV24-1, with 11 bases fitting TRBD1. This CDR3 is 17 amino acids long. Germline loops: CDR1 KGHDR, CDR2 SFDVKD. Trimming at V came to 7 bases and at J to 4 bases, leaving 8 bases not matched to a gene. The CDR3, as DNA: TGTGCCACCAGCATAGGGACAGGGGGAAAGGGGGCCAACGTCCTGACTTTC. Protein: CATSIGTGGKGANVLTF.

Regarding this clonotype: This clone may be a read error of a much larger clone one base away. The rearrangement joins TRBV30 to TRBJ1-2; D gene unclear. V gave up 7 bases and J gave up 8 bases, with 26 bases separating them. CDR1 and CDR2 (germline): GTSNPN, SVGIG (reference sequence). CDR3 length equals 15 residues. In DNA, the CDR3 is TGTGCCTCCCCCATGACCAGGACGGCAAGAGGGGGCTACACCTTC. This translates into CASPMTRTARGGYTF.

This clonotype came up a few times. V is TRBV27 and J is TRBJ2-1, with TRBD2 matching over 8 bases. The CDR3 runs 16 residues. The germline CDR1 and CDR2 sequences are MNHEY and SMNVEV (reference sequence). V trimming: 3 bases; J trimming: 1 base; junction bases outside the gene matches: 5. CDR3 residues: CASSFSSGVSYNEQFF. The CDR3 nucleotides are TGTGCCAGCAGTTTCAGTAGCGGGGTTTCCTACAATGAGCAGTTCTTC.

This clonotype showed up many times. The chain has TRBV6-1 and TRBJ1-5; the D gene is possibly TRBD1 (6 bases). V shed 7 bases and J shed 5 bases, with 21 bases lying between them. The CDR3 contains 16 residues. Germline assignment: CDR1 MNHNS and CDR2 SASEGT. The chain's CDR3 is CASKYRAAWDHQPQHF. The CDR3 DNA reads TGTGCCAGCAAGTACAGGGCAGCTTGGGATCATCAGCCCCAGCATTTT.

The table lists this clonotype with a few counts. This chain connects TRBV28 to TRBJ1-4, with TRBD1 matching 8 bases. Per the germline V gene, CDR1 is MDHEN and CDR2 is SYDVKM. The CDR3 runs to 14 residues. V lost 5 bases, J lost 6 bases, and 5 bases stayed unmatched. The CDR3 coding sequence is TGTGCCAGCAGTGTACAGGGGGGAGATGAAAAACTGTTTTTT. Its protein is CASSVQGGDEKLFF.

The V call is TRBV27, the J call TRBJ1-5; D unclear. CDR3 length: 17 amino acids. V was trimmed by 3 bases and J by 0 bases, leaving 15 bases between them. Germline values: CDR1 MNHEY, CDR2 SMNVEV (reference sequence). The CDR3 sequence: CASSFIGTDFSNQPQHF. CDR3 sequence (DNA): TGTGCCAGCAGTTTTATTGGTACAGACTTTAGCAATCAGCCCCAGCATTTT.

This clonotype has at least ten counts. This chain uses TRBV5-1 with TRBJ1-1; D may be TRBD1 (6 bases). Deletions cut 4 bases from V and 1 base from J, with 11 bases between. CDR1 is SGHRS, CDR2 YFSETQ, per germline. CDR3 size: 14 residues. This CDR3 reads CASSPGARNTEAFF. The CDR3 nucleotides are TGCGCCAGCAGCCCAGGGGCTCGGAACACTGAAGCTTTCTTT.

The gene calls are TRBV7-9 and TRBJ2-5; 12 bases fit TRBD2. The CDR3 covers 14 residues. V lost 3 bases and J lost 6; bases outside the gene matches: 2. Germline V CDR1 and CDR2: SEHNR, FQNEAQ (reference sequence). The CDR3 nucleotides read TGTGCCAGCAGCTTCAGGACTAGCGGGAAGACCCAGTACTTC. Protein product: CASSFRTSGKTQYF.

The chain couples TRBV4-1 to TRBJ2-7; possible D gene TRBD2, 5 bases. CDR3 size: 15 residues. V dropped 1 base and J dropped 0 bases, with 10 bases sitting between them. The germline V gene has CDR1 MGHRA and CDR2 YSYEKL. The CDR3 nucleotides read TGCGCCAGCAGCCAAGCTACGGGGAGCTCCTACGAGCAGTACTTC. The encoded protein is CASSQATGSSYEQYF.

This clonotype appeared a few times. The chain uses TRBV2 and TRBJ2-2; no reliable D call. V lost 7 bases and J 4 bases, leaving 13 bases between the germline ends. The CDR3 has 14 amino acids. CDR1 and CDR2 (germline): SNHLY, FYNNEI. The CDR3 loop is CASIEELGTGELFF. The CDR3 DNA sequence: TGTGCCAGCATAGAAGAGCTGGGCACCGGGGAGCTGTTTTTT.

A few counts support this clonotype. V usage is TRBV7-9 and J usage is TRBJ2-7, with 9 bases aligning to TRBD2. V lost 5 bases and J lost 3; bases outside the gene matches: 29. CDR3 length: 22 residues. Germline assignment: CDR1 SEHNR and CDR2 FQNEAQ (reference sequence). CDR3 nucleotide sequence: TGTGCCAGCAGCCTACAGCCGGGACAGCCGGGACTAGCCGCCCCAGGGGGCTACGAGCAGTACTTC. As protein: CASSLQPGQPGLAAPGGYEQYF.

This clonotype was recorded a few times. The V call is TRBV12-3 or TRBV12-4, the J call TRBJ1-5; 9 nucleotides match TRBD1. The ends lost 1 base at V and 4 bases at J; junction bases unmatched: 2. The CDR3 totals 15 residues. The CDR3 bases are TGTGCCAGCAGTTTAGTACAGGGGGCGAATCAGCCCCAGCATTTT. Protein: CASSLVQGANQPQHF.

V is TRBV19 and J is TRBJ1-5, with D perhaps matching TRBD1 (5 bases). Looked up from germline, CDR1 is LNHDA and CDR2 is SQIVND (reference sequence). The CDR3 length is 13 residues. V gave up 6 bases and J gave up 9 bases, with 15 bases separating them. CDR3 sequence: CASSPGPRLPQHF. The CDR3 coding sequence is TGTGCCAGTAGCCCGGGGCCCCGACTGCCCCAGCATTTT.

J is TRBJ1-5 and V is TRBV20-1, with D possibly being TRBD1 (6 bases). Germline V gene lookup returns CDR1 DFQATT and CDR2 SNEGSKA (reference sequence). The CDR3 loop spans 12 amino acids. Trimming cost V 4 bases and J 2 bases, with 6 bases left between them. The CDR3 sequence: CSATGGNQPQHF. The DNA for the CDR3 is TGCAGTGCTACAGGGGGCAATCAGCCCCAGCATTTT.

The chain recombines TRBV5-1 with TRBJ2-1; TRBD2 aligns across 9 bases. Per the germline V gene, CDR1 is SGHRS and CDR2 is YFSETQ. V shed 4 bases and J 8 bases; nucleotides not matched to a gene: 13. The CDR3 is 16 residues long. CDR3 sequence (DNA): TGCGCCAGCAGCCCCCTAGCGGGATCAACCCGGGATGAGCAGTTCTTC. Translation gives CASSPLAGSTRDEQFF.

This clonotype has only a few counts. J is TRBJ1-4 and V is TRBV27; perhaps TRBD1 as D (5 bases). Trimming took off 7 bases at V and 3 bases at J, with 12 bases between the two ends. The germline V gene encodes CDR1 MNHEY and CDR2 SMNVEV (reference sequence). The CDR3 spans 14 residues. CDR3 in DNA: TGTGCCAGCACTGGCGGGGCAGCTAATGAAAAACTGTTTTTT. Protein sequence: CASTGGAANEKLFF. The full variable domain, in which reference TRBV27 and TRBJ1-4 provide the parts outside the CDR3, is EAQVTQNPRYLITVTGKKLTVTCSQNMNHEYMSWYRQDPGLGLRQIYYSMNVEVTDKGDVPEGYKVSRKEKRNFPLILESPSPNQTSLYFCASTGGAANEKLFFGSGTQLSVL.

CDR3 nucleotides: TGCAGTGCTACTGAATTCCAAGAGACCCAGTACTTC. Residues: CSATEFQETQYF. The chain carries TRBV20-1 and TRBJ2-5; D is unresolved. This CDR3 comprises 12 residues. V was clipped by 4 bases and J by 1 base, with 7 bases between them. The germline V gene encodes CDR1 DFQATT and CDR2 SNEGSKA (reference sequence).

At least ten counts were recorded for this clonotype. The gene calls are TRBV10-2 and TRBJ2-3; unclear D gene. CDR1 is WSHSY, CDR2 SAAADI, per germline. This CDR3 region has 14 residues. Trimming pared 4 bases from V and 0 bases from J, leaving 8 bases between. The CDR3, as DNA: TGCGCCAGCAGTGCGGCTAGGAGCACAGATACGCAGTATTTT. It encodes CASSAARSTDTQYF.

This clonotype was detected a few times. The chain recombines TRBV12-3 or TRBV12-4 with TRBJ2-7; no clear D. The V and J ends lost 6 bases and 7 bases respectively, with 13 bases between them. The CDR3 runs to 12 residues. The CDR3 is CASSPRLGEQYF. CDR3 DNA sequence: TGTGCCAGCAGCCCGAGACTGGGGGAGCAGTACTTC.